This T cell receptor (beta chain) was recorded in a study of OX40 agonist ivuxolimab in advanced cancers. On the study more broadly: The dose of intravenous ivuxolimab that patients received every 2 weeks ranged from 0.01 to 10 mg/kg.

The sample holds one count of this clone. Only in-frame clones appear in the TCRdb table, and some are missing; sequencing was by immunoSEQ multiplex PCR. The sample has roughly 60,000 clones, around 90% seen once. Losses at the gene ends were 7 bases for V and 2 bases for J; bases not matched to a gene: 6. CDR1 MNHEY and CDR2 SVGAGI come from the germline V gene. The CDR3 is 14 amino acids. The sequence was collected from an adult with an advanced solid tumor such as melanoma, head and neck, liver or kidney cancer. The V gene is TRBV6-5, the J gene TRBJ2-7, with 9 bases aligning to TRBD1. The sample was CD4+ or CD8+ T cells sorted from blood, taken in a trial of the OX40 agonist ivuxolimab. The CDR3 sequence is CASTSGQGTYEQYF. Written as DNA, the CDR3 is TGTGCCAGCACCTCGGGACAGGGCACCTACGAGCAGTACTTC.